The 5 T cell receptor beta chains in this list originate from one sample, sequenced in a study of OX40 agonist ivuxolimab in advanced cancers. Data came from immunoSEQ multiplex PCR; TCRdb stores just in-frame clones and leaves some out. The table records around 85,000 clones, 91% of them present only once. The source material was CD4+ or CD8+ T cells sorted from blood, sampled in a trial of the OX40 agonist ivuxolimab. The receptors originated from an adult with an advanced solid tumor such as melanoma, head and neck, liver or kidney cancer.

The V and J genes are TRBV29-1 and TRBJ2-2; 7 positions match TRBD2. The CDR3 is made up of 16 amino acids. J lost 6 bases, V lost 7 bases, and 17 bases had no gene match. Germline V gives CDR1 SQVTM, CDR2 ANQGSEA. CDR3 coding DNA: TGCAGCGCCCTACTTACTGCGGGAGCTTCCGCCGGGGAGCTGTTTTTT. Its translation is CSALLTAGASAGELFF.

V usage is TRBV29-1 and J usage is TRBJ1-5; tentative D call: TRBD1 (6 bases). Trimming left V 6 bases short and J 0 bases short, with 9 bases between. Per the germline V gene, CDR1 is SQVTM and CDR2 is ANQGSEA. There are 13 residues in the CDR3. This CDR3 reads CSVRQDSNQPQHF. DNA for the CDR3: TGCAGCGTCCGACAGGATAGCAATCAGCCCCAGCATTTT.

The chain uses TRBV4-2 and TRBJ2-3; weak D call: TRBD2 (6 bases). Germline assignment: CDR1 LGHNA and CDR2 YNFKEQ. This CDR3 has 14 residues. The V gene lost 1 base and the J gene lost 6 bases, with 11 bases spanning the gap. The CDR3 bases are TGTGCCAGCAGCCAAGGCGGGGCCGCGGATACGCAGTATTTT. Translating gives CASSQGGAADTQYF.

This chain connects TRBV18 to TRBJ2-3; 11 nucleotides align to TRBD2. The CDR3 totals 16 residues. Germline lookup yields CDR1 KGHSH and CDR2 LQKENI. V gave up 6 bases and J gave up 2 bases; unmatched junction bases: 7. The CDR3 DNA reads as TGTGCCAGCTCTCACAAGACTAGCGGGATCACAGATACGCAGTATTTT. Its protein is CASSHKTSGITDTQYF.

The genes are TRBV25-1 and TRBJ2-1, with D perhaps matching TRBD1 (6 bases). This CDR3 spans 13 amino acids. Germline lookup yields CDR1 MGHDK and CDR2 SYGVNS. V lost 4 bases, J lost 6 bases, and 10 bases lay in between. CDR3 DNA sequence: TGTGCCAGCAGTGCCCAGGGGAGCAATGAGCAGTTCTTC. This translates into CASSAQGSNEQFF.